The next 24 T cell receptor beta chains were all read from a single sample in a study of cytomegalovirus exposure and HLA in healthy donors. With 60 Vbeta and 13 Jbeta primers, the PCR was carried out. Sequenced by immunoSEQ multiplex PCR; TCRdb stores in-frame clones only, minus some. There are about 100,000 clones in the sample; roughly 80% occur only once, and 2.5% to 3% lies in the top ten. The sample consisted of PBMCs. The receptors stem from a man aged 35 to 55 in good health and CMV-seronegative.

This clone is classed as medium-sized (0.01 to 0.1%). The J gene is TRBJ1-5, the V gene TRBV7-2, with D possibly being TRBD1 (5 bases). This CDR3 has 15 amino acids. Between the trimmed V and J ends, which lost 5 bases and 0 bases, there was a span of 11 bases. The germline CDR1 and CDR2 sequences are SGHTA and FQGNSA. The chain's CDR3 is CASSRDYYSNQPQHF. CDR3 in DNA: TGTGCCAGCAGCCGGGACTATTATAGCAATCAGCCCCAGCATTTT.

This clone was observed a handful of times. V usage is TRBV7-6 and J usage is TRBJ2-7; 7 positions match TRBD1. The CDR3 covers 15 residues. With V trimmed by 3 bases and J by 2 bases, 7 bases remained unmatched. CDR1 and CDR2 (germline): SGHVS, FNYEAQ. This chain's CDR3 is CASSFSPQGAYEQYF. The CDR3 coding sequence is TGTGCCAGCAGCTTCAGTCCTCAGGGGGCCTACGAGCAGTACTTC.

This clone was seen just once. The chain couples TRBV7-6 to TRBJ2-3, with D perhaps TRBD2 (6 bases). Germline V gene lookup returns CDR1 SGHVS and CDR2 FNYEAQ. Trimming cost V 3 bases and J 8 bases, with 21 bases left between them. This CDR3 comprises 16 residues. The CDR3 here is CASSFTGTLDGGTQYF. CDR3 nucleotides: TGTGCCAGCAGCTTTACCGGGACCCTGGACGGGGGTACGCAGTATTTT.

The chain combines TRBV15 with TRBJ2-3; D is ambiguous. V was clipped by 1 base and J by 6 bases, with 8 bases between them. This CDR3 has 13 residues. Germline assignment: CDR1 LNHNV and CDR2 YYDKDF (reference sequence). CDR3 DNA sequence: TGTGCCACCAGCAGAGTGTTTCTTGATACGCAGTATTTT. Its protein is CATSRVFLDTQYF.

The rearrangement uses TRBV7-2 and TRBJ2-5; 10 positions match TRBD1. V trimming: 6 bases; J trimming: 4 bases; junction bases outside the gene matches: 5. CDR3 length: 14 residues. From germline, CDR1 is SGHTA and CDR2 FQGNSA. The DNA for the CDR3 is TGTGCCAGCAGTAGGGACAGGGGTGGAGAGACCCAGTACTTC. Translated: CASSRDRGGETQYF.

This clone is a singleton in its sample. The chain links TRBV5-1 to TRBJ2-7; D is ambiguous. The V end was cut by 0 bases, the J end by 6 bases, with 4 bases between. Germline V gives CDR1 SGHRS, CDR2 YFSETQ. This CDR3 is built from 11 residues. CDR3 sequence (DNA): TGCGCCAGCAGCTTGGTCGGCGAGCAGTACTTC. Its translation: CASSLVGEQYF.

The chain employs TRBV5-8 and TRBJ1-1; no firm D call. The germline gives CDR1 SGHTS, CDR2 YDEGEE. V lost 5 bases to trimming and J lost 2 bases, with 10 bases between them. The CDR3 covers 13 residues. The CDR3 DNA reads as TGTGCCAGCAGAGGAGGTCCTAACACTGAAGCTTTCTTT. This encodes CASRGGPNTEAFF.

The table lists this clone with a few counts. The chain carries TRBV7-9 and TRBJ2-3; 14 bases are shared with TRBD2. The germline V gene encodes CDR1 SEHNR and CDR2 FQNEAQ (reference sequence). The CDR3 extends over 16 amino acids. V dropped 5 bases and J dropped 6; count of bases not matched to a gene: 7. This CDR3 is CASSLTSGGAWDTQYF. CDR3 in DNA: TGTGCCAGCAGCCTGACTAGCGGGGGGGCTTGGGATACGCAGTATTTT.

This chain uses TRBV14 with TRBJ1-2; D remains ambiguous. CDR3 length: 13 residues. V was shortened by 0 bases and J by 8 bases, with 10 bases between the two germline ends. Germline lookup yields CDR1 SGHDN and CDR2 FVKESK. The CDR3 protein is CASSQELGLGYTF. The DNA for the CDR3 is TGTGCCAGCAGCCAAGAACTAGGGCTGGGCTACACCTTC.

This chain connects TRBV21-1 to TRBJ1-5; TRBD1, the D gene given by the table, was not confirmed from the DNA. TRBV21-1 is a listed pseudogene. CDR3 length: 16 amino acids. The CDR3 DNA reads TGTGCCAGCAGATATATGGACGGGACAGAGAATCAGCCCCAGCATTTT. Translating gives CASRYMDGTENQPQHF.

The chain is built from TRBV4-1 and TRBJ1-1; perhaps TRBD1 as D (6 bases). The V gene's germline CDR1 is MGHRA and CDR2 YSYEKL. This CDR3 region has 16 residues. V was cut by 0 bases and J by 6 bases, with 17 bases left in between. The CDR3 coding sequence is TGCGCCAGCAGCCAAGAGAGGGCCACAGGGCTCCCTGAAGCTTTCTTT. This codes for CASSQERATGLPEAFF.

V is TRBV4-1 and J is TRBJ1-2; D is undetermined. Trimming removed 3 bases at V and 5 bases at J, with 13 bases between. The CDR3 runs 14 residues. Germline V gene lookup returns CDR1 MGHRA and CDR2 YSYEKL. The CDR3 loop is CASSQTQAFYGYTF. For the CDR3, the DNA is TGCGCCAGCAGCCAGACGCAGGCCTTTTATGGCTACACCTTC.

The chain carries TRBV19 and TRBJ1-4, with 8 bases that match TRBD1. In germline, CDR1 is LNHDA, CDR2 SQIVND (reference sequence). The V segment lost 4 bases and the J segment 8 bases; nucleotides outside the gene matches: 12. This CDR3 spans 16 amino acids. CDR3 region: CASSRLGAGGDEKLFF. The CDR3 nucleotides are TGTGCCAGTAGTAGACTGGGCGCAGGGGGCGACGAAAAACTGTTTTTT.

The chain uses TRBV19 and TRBJ2-7; 9 nucleotides agree with TRBD1. V lost 4 bases and J lost 5; bases outside the gene matches: 6. Germline V gene sequence: CDR1 LNHDA, CDR2 SQIVND (reference sequence). The CDR3 consists of 14 residues. The CDR3 loop is CASSRDREEHEQYF. CDR3 in DNA: TGTGCCAGTAGTAGGGACAGGGAAGAGCACGAGCAGTACTTC.

This chain links TRBV19 with TRBJ1-3; 7 nucleotides align to TRBD1. Germline values: CDR1 LNHDA, CDR2 SQIVND (reference sequence). V gave up 5 bases and J gave up 3 bases; unmatched junction bases: 10. The CDR3 spans 16 residues. Written as DNA, the CDR3 is TGTGCCAGTAGTGGTGGGACAGTACAAATTGGAAACACCATATATTTT. Protein product: CASSGGTVQIGNTIYF.

V usage is TRBV27 and J usage is TRBJ1-5; 9 bases agree with TRBD1. V lost 10 bases and J lost 4; bases outside the gene matches: 8. This CDR3 is 14 amino acids long. Germline CDR1 and CDR2: MNHEY and SMNVEV (reference sequence). The CDR3 protein is CAMTGGLVNQPQHF. In DNA, the CDR3 is TGTGCCATGACAGGGGGGTTAGTTAATCAGCCCCAGCATTTT.

The chain combines TRBV4-1 with TRBJ1-1; D is perhaps TRBD1 (6 bases). Trimming left V 1 base short and J 1 base short, with 16 bases between. CDR1 MGHRA and CDR2 YSYEKL come from the germline V gene. The CDR3 has 17 residues. CDR3 nucleotide sequence: TGCGCCAGCAGCCAAGCGGACAGACCCTTACAGAACACTGAAGCTTTCTTT. Its translation is CASSQADRPLQNTEAFF.

V is TRBV5-6 and J is TRBJ1-2, with a weak D call TRBD1 (5 bases). From germline, CDR1 is SGHDT and CDR2 YYEEEE. The CDR3 has 16 residues. Trimming removed 2 bases from V and 0 bases from J, with 14 bases in between. The CDR3 nucleotides read TGTGCCAGCAGCTTATTCCCTCGGGGGACTAACTATGGCTACACCTTC. Protein product: CASSLFPRGTNYGYTF.

The CDR3 loop is CASSQDWTVNMYEQYF. CDR3 DNA sequence: TGCGCCAGCAGCCAAGATTGGACAGTGAATATGTACGAGCAGTACTTC. The chain joins TRBV4-1 to TRBJ2-7; D perhaps matches TRBD1 (6 bases). The CDR3 spans 16 residues. V was trimmed by 0 bases and J by 4 bases, leaving 16 bases between them. Germline-derived CDR1 and CDR2 are MGHRA and YSYEKL.

The chain employs TRBV2 and TRBJ1-2, with unresolved D. This CDR3 has 13 amino acids. Germline V gene lookup returns CDR1 SNHLY and CDR2 FYNNEI. V lost 2 bases and J lost 4, with 8 bases in between. The CDR3 DNA follows: TGTGCCAGCAGTGAACAGGTCCCCTATGGCTACACCTTC. It codes for CASSEQVPYGYTF. Full variable domain (rest looked up from reference TRBV2 and TRBJ1-2): EPEVTQTPSHQVTQMGQEVILRCVPISNHLYFYWYRQILGQKVEFLVSFYNNEISEKSEIFDDQFSVERPDGSNFTLKIRSTKLEDSAMYFCASSEQVPYGYTFGSGTRLTVV.

The J gene is TRBJ2-5, the V gene TRBV30, with D tentatively TRBD2 (5 bases). The ends were cut back, 8 bases at V and 4 bases at J, with 14 bases in the middle. Germline V CDR1 and CDR2: GTSNPN, SVGIG (reference sequence). The CDR3 contains 12 residues. The CDR3 coding sequence is TGTGCCCGAGGGCCGGGTGGAGAGACCCAGTACTTC. Amino acids: CARGPGGETQYF.

This chain connects TRBV6-6 to TRBJ2-3; 8 bases match TRBD2. The junction had 15 bases not matched to a gene; V was cut back by 6 bases and J by 7 bases. The germline V gene has CDR1 MNHNY and CDR2 SVGAGI (reference sequence). The CDR3 length is 16 residues. The CDR3 protein is CASSPYRGGPGYTQYF. The CDR3 bases are TGTGCCAGCAGCCCTTACCGCGGGGGGCCGGGATATACGCAGTATTTT.

V usage is TRBV6-5 and J usage is TRBJ1-3, with TRBD1 as a possible D gene (6 bases). V was trimmed by 3 bases and J by 4 bases, leaving 16 bases between them. Germline CDR1 and CDR2: MNHEY and SVGAGI. The CDR3 consists of 16 residues. The CDR3 nucleotides read TGTGCCAGCAGTTATGGGGTGCCGGGGGGCGGAAACACCATATATTTT. Translation: CASSYGVPGGGNTIYF.

The V and J genes are TRBV6-1 and TRBJ1-4, with D uncertain. Germline CDR1 reads MNHNS; CDR2 reads SASEGT. The CDR3 runs 14 residues. The V end was cut by 7 bases, the J end by 10 bases, with 19 bases between. The CDR3 bases are TGTGCCAGCATATCTAACCGGGATAACGGAAAACTGTTTTTT. Amino acids: CASISNRDNGKLFF.